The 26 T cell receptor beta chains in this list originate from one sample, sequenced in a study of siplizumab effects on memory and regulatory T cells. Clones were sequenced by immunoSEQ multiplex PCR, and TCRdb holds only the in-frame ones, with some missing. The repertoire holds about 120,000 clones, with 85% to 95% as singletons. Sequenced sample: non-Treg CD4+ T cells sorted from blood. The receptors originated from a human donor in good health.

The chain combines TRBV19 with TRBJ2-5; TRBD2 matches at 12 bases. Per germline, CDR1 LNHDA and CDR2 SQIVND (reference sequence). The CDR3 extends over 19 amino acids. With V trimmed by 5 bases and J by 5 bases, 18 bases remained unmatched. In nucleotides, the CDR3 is TGTGCCAGTAGTGGACAGGGGAGGCCAGGACTAGCGGGATTCGAGACCCAGTACTTC. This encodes CASSGQGRPGLAGFETQYF.

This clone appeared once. The DNA of the CDR3 is TGTGCCAGCAGCTGGACAGGGGGTGATACGCAGTATTTT. Amino acids: CASSWTGGDTQYF. The chain is built from TRBV7-3 and TRBJ2-3; 10 bases are a match to TRBD1. V was pared by 4 bases and J by 6 bases, with 1 base of the junction left unmatched. CDR1 and CDR2 (germline): SGHTA, FQGTGA. The CDR3 contains 13 residues.

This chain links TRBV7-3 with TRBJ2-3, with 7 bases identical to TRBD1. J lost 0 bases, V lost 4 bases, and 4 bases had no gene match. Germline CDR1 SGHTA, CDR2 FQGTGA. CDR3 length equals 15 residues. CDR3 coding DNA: TGTGCCAGCAGCTCATACAGGGGTAGCACAGATACGCAGTATTTT. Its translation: CASSSYRGSTDTQYF.

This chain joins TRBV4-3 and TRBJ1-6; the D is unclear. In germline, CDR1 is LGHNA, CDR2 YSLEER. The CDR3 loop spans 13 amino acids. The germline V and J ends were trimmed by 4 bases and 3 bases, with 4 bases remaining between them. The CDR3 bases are TGCGCCAGCAGCCGGGACTATAATTCACCCCTCCACTTT. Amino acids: CASSRDYNSPLHF.

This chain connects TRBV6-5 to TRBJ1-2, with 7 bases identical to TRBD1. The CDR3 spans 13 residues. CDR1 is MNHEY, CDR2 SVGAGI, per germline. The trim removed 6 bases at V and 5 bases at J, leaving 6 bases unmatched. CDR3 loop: CASSRTGSYGYTF. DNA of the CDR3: TGTGCCAGCAGCCGGACAGGATCTTATGGCTACACCTTC.

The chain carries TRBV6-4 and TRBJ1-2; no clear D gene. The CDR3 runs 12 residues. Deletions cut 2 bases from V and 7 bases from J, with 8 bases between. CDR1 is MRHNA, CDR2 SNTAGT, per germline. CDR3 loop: CASSDRVGGYTF. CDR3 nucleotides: TGTGCCAGCAGTGACAGGGTTGGTGGCTACACCTTC.

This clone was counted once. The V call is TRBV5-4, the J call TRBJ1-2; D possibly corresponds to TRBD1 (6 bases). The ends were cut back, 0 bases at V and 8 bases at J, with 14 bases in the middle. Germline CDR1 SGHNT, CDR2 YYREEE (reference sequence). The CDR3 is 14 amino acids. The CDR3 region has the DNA TGTGCCAGCAGCTTGGATCCAGGGGTGGGAGGCTACACCTTC. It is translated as CASSLDPGVGGYTF.

CDR3 loop: CASSFGENTEAFF. CDR3 nucleotide sequence: TGTGCCAGCAGCTTCGGCGAGAACACTGAAGCTTTCTTT. The chain carries TRBV7-9 and TRBJ1-1, with no clear D. Trimming left V 3 bases short and J 1 base short, with 6 bases between. The CDR3 is 13 residues long. Germline CDR1 and CDR2: SEHNR and FQNEAQ (reference sequence). Drawing the rest from reference TRBV7-9 and TRBJ1-1, the complete variable domain is DTGVSQNPRHKITKRGQNVTFRCDPISEHNRLYWYRQTLGQGPEFLTYFQNEAQLEKSRLLSDRFSAERPKGSFSTLEIQRTEQGDSAMYLCASSFGENTEAFFGQGTRLTVV.

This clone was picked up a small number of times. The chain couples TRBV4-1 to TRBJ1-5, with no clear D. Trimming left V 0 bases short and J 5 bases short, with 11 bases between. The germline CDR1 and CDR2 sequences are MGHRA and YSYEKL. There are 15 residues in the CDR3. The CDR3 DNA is TGCGCCAGCAGCCAAGATCGCGTTGCGTATCAGCCCCAGCATTTT. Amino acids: CASSQDRVAYQPQHF.

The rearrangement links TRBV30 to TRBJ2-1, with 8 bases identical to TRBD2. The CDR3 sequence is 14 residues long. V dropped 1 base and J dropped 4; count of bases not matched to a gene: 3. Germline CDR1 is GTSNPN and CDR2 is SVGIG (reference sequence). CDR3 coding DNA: TGTGCCTGGAGTGGGGCTAGCGGGTACAATGAGCAGTTCTTC. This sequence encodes CAWSGASGYNEQFF.

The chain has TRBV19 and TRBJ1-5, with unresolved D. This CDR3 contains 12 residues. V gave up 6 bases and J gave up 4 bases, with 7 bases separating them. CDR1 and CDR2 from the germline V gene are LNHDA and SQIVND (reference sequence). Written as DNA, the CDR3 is TGTGCCAGTAGGGGATCGAATCAGCCCCAGCATTTT. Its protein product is CASRGSNQPQHF.

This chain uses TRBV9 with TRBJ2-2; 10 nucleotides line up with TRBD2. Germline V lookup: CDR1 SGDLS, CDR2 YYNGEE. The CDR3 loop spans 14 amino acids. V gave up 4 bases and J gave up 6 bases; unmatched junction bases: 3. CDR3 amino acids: CASSLLAGSGELFF. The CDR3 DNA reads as TGTGCCAGCAGCTTACTAGCGGGGTCCGGGGAGCTGTTTTTT. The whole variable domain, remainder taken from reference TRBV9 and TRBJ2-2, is DSGVTQTPKHLITATGQRVTLRCSPRSGDLSVYWYQQSLDQGLQFLIQYYNGEERAKGNILERFSAQQFPDLHSELNLSSLELGDSALYFCASSLLAGSGELFFGEGSRLTVL.

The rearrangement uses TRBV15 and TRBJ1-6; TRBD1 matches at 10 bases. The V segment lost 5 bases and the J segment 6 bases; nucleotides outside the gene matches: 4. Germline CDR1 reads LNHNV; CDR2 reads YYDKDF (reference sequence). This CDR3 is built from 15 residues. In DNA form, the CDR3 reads TGTGCCACCAGCCCAGGACAGGGGGTTAATTCACCCCTCCACTTT. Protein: CATSPGQGVNSPLHF. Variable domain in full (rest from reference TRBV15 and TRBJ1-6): DAMVIQNPRYQVTQFGKPVTLSCSQTLNHNVMYWYQQKSSQAPKLLFHYYDKDFNNEADTPDNFQSRRPNTSFCFLDIRSPGLGDTAMYLCATSPGQGVNSPLHFGNGTRLTVT.

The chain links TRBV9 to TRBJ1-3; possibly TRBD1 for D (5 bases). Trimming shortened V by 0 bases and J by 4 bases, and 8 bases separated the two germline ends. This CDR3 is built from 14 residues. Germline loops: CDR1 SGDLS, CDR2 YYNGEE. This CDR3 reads CASSVGGVGNTIYF. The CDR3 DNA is TGTGCCAGCAGCGTAGGGGGCGTCGGAAACACCATATATTTT.

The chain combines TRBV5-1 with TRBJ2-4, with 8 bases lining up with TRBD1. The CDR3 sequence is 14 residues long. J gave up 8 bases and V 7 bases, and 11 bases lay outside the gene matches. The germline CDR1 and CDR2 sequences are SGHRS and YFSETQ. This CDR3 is CASSQGAQGDIQYF. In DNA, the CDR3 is TGCGCCAGCTCCCAGGGGGCCCAGGGGGACATTCAGTACTTC.

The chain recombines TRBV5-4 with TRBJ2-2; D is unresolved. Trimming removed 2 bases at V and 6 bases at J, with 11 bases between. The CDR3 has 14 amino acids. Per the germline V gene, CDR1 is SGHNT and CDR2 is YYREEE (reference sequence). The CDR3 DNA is TGTGCCAGCAGCTTACTTATCAACTCCGGGGAGCTGTTTTTT. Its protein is CASSLLINSGELFF.

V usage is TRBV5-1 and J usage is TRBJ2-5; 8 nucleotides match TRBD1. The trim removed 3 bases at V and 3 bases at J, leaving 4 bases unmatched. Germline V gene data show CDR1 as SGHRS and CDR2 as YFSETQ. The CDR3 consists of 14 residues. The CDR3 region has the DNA TGCGCCAGCAGCTCCCGGGACAGGAAAGAGACCCAGTACTTC. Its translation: CASSSRDRKETQYF.

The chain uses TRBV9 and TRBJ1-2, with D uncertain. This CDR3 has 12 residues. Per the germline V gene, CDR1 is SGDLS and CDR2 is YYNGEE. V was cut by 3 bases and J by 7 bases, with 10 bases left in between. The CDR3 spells CASSAQSGGYTF. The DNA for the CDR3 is TGTGCCAGCAGCGCCCAGTCAGGTGGCTACACCTTC.

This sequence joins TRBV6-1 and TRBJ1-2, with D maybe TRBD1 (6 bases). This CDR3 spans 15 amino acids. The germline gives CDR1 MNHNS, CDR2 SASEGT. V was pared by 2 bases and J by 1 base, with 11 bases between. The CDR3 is CASSEKGGNNYGYTF. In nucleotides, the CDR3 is TGTGCCAGCAGTGAAAAAGGGGGGAATAACTATGGCTACACCTTC.

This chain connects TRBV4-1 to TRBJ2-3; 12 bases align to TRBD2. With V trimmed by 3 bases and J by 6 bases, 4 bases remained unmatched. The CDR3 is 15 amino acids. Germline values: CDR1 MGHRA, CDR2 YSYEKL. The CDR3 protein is CASSQSGLAGDTQYF. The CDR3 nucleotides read TGCGCCAGCAGCCAGAGCGGACTAGCGGGGGATACGCAGTATTTT.

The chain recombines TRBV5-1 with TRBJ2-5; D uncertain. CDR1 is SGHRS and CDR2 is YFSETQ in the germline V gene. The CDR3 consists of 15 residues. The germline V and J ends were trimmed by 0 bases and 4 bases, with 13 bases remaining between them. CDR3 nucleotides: TGCGCCAGCAGCTTGGCCACTCTTAGGTCAGAGACCCAGTACTTC. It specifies CASSLATLRSETQYF.

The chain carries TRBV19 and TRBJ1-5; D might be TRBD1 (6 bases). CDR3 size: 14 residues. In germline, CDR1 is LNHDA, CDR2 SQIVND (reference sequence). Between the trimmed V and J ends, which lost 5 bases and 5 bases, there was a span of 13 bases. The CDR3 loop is CASSQQGFYQPQHF. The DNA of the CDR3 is TGTGCCAGTAGTCAACAGGGTTTTTATCAGCCCCAGCATTTT.

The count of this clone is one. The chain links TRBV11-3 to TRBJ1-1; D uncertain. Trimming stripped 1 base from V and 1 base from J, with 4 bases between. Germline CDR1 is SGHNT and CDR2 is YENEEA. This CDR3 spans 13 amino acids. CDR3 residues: CASSLGQNTEAFF. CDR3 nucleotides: TGTGCCAGCAGCTTAGGCCAGAACACTGAAGCTTTCTTT.

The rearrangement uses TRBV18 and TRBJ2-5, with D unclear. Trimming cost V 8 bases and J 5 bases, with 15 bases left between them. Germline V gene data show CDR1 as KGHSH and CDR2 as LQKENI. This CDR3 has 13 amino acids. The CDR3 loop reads CASRVLRMETQYF. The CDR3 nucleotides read TGTGCCAGCCGGGTCTTGAGAATGGAGACCCAGTACTTC.

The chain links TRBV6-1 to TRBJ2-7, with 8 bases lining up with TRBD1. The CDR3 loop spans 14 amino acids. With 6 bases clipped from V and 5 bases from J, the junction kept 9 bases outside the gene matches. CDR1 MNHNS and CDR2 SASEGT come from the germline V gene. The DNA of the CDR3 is TGTGCCAGCAGCCTCCGGGACAGGCTAGACGAGCAGTACTTC. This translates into CASSLRDRLDEQYF.

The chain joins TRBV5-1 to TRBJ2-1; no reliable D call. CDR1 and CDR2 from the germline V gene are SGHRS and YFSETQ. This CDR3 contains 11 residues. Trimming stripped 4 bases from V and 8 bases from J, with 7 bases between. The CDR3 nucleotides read TGCGCCAGCAGCCTCCAGTATGAGCAGTTCTTC. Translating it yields CASSLQYEQFF.